This T cell receptor (beta chain) was profiled in a study of beta chain features in type 1 diabetes. Findings and caveats of the study: The question left open here concerned HLA type influencing TCRB rearrangement.

The entirety of the isolated RNA underwent reverse transcription, so expressed TCRB transcripts were sequenced. Data came from immunoSEQ multiplex PCR; TCRdb stores just in-frame clones and leaves some out. The sample comprises more than 150,000 clones, about an eighth of which are singletons, and about 0.66% rests with the top ten. On this clone: Antigen specificity is unknown.

This CDR3 comprises 12 residues. The V gene lost 6 bases and the J gene lost 7 bases, with 13 bases spanning the gap. Germline CDR1 WNHNN, CDR2 SYGVQD (reference sequence). The sample was central memory CD4+ T cells from blood. This chain links TRBV10-1 with TRBJ2-7; maybe TRBD1 (7 bases). This TCR derives from a woman aged 18-29 years in good health. DNA for the CDR3: TGCGCCAGCAGCCGGGACAGCGGGGAGCAGTACTTC. Translated: CASSRDSGEQYF.